The 30 T cell receptor beta chains given below trace back to one sample, sequenced in a study of blood T cell repertoires in COVID-19. Sequencing used immunoSEQ multiplex PCR; TCRdb keeps in-frame clones, though not all of them. The data contain 45,000 or so clones, around 90% of them singletons. The sequencing sample was made of peripheral blood. The receptor set was obtained from a woman of 80 years or more in a cohort sampled during active or convalescent COVID-19.

The chain is built from TRBV5-5 and TRBJ1-2; 9 bases match TRBD1. CDR1 is SGHKS and CDR2 is YYEKEE in the germline V gene (reference sequence). The CDR3 consists of 14 residues. The V segment lost 4 bases and the J segment 7 bases; nucleotides outside the gene matches: 8. This CDR3 is CASSVEDRGIGYTF. DNA of the CDR3: TGTGCCAGCAGCGTTGAGGACAGGGGTATTGGCTACACCTTC.

The V gene is TRBV6-2 or TRBV6-3, the J gene TRBJ1-1; 10 bases are shared with TRBD1. The junction had 12 bases not matched to a gene; V was cut back by 0 bases and J by 5 bases. This CDR3 spans 18 amino acids. The germline V gene encodes CDR1 MNHEY and CDR2 SVGEGT. The CDR3 region has the DNA TGTGCCAGCAGTTACTCAGACAGGGGGCGTGGAACGAGGACTGAAGCTTTCTTT. Encoded protein: CASSYSDRGRGTRTEAFF.

This clone was picked up a small number of times. The chain joins TRBV7-8 to TRBJ1-1, with no clear D. This CDR3 has 13 residues. CDR1 is SGHVS, CDR2 FQNEAQ, per germline. The germline V and J ends were trimmed by 0 bases and 12 bases, with 14 bases remaining between them. CDR3 sequence (DNA): TGTGCCAGCAGCTTAGCCGCTGACATGAAAACTTTCTTT. Translated, it gives CASSLAADMKTFF. Supplemented by reference TRBV7-8 and TRBJ1-1, the full variable domain reads GAGVSQSPRYKVAKRGQDVALRCDPISGHVSLFWYQQALGQGPEFLTYFQNEAQLDKSGLPSDRFFAERPEGSVSTLKIQRTQQEDSAVYLCASSLAADMKTFFGQGTRLTVV.

This clone was seen more than once but under ten times. The chain links TRBV20-1 to TRBJ1-1; D gene unclear. The germline gives CDR1 DFQATT, CDR2 SNEGSKA (reference sequence). CDR3 length: 9 amino acids. The V end lost 3 bases, the J end lost 8 bases, and 4 bases lay between the germline ends. CDR3 loop: CSASPEAFF. CDR3 sequence (DNA): TGCAGTGCTAGCCCGGAAGCTTTCTTT.

The rearrangement uses TRBV12-5 and TRBJ2-3, with 9 bases lining up with TRBD2. V lost 0 bases, J lost 9 bases, and 7 bases stayed unmatched. The CDR3 has 15 residues. Germline V gives CDR1 LGHNT, CDR2 FRNRAP. The CDR3 sequence: CASGLVLSGGRTQYF. In nucleotides, the CDR3 is TGTGCTAGTGGTTTGGTACTGAGCGGGGGGAGGACGCAGTATTTT.

This chain uses TRBV14 with TRBJ2-2; tentatively, D is TRBD2 (6 bases). Germline CDR1 is SGHDN and CDR2 is FVKESK. The CDR3 covers 14 residues. V lost 4 bases and J 2 bases, leaving 8 bases between the germline ends. The CDR3 region has the DNA TGTGCCAGCAGCCCCGGGGGAAACACCGGGGAGCTGTTTTTT. Its translation: CASSPGGNTGELFF.

The rearrangement joins TRBV7-2 to TRBJ1-1; D may be TRBD1 (5 bases). The V end was cut by 1 base, the J end by 6 bases, with 12 bases between. The CDR3 is 14 amino acids. Germline values: CDR1 SGHTA, CDR2 FQGNSA. CDR3: CASSLGSGLAEAFF. In DNA form, the CDR3 reads TGTGCCAGCAGCTTAGGCTCAGGGCTGGCTGAAGCTTTCTTT.

The rearrangement links TRBV13 to TRBJ2-7; TRBD1 aligns across 9 bases. The CDR3 contains 16 residues. Germline values: CDR1 PRHDT, CDR2 FYEKMQ (reference sequence). The J segment lost 1 base and the V segment lost 5 bases, leaving 9 bases of the junction unmatched. The CDR3: CASSRPGDRESYEQYF. The CDR3 DNA is TGTGCCAGCAGCCGCCCCGGGGACAGGGAATCCTACGAGCAGTACTTC.

V usage is TRBV6-5 and J usage is TRBJ1-5, with D uncertain. CDR1 is MNHEY, CDR2 SVGAGI, per germline. V lost 6 bases to trimming and J lost 5 bases, with 11 bases between them. The CDR3 sequence is 13 residues long. CDR3 sequence: CASSRHRDQPQHF. The CDR3, as DNA: TGTGCCAGCAGCAGACATCGAGATCAGCCCCAGCATTTT.

In regard to this clone: A junction boundary mismatches the germline segment, possibly from a read error. CDR3 loop: CASRIGDRDYGYTF. In DNA, the CDR3 is TGTGCCAGTAGGATAGGGGACAGGGACTATGGCTACACCTTC. The genes are TRBV19 and TRBJ1-2, with 9 bases fitting TRBD1. The CDR3 length is 14 residues. Germline V gene lookup returns CDR1 LNHDA and CDR2 SQIVND (reference sequence).

The rearrangement links TRBV6-5 to TRBJ2-1, with TRBD1 identical over 9 bases. Looked up from germline, CDR1 is MNHEY and CDR2 is SVGAGI. V lost 4 bases, J lost 15 bases, and 7 bases stayed unmatched. CDR3 length: 12 residues. Here the CDR3 reads CASSSTGTGLFF. CDR3 bases: TGTGCCAGCAGTTCCACCGGGACAGGGCTGTTCTTC.

The gene calls are TRBV10-1 and TRBJ2-3; 10 positions match TRBD2. From germline, CDR1 is WNHNN and CDR2 SYGVQD (reference sequence). After removal of 6 bases from V and 5 bases from J, the junction contained 11 bases not matched to a gene. The CDR3 extends over 16 amino acids. CDR3 residues: CASSPLSGGPRDTQYF. For the CDR3, the DNA is TGCGCCAGCAGCCCTCTTAGCGGGGGGCCCAGAGATACGCAGTATTTT.

This chain uses TRBV5-6 with TRBJ1-2; D unclear. This CDR3 is built from 13 residues. CDR1 and CDR2 (germline): SGHDT, YYEEEE. Trimming shortened V by 1 base and J by 0 bases, and 4 bases separated the two germline ends. This CDR3 reads CASSLTPNYGYTF. CDR3 coding DNA: TGTGCCAGCAGCTTGACTCCTAACTATGGCTACACCTTC.

The chain combines TRBV30 with TRBJ1-6; maybe TRBD1 (6 bases). From germline, CDR1 is GTSNPN and CDR2 SVGIG (reference sequence). The CDR3 length is 13 residues. Trimming stripped 0 bases from V and 9 bases from J, with 9 bases between. The CDR3 DNA is TGTGCCTGGAGTGTAGGGGGGGGTTCACCCCTCCACTTT. Protein product: CAWSVGGGSPLHF.

The chain carries TRBV9 and TRBJ1-2; 10 bases agree with TRBD1. Germline V gene sequence: CDR1 SGDLS, CDR2 YYNGEE. The V segment lost 3 bases and the J segment 3 bases; nucleotides outside the gene matches: 5. The CDR3 sequence is 15 residues long. CDR3 DNA sequence: TGTGCCAGCAGCGCTGCCGGGACAGGGGACTATGGCTACACCTTC. It yields the protein CASSAAGTGDYGYTF.

This clone was seen once. The rearrangement joins TRBV9 to TRBJ2-1, with 8 bases that match TRBD2. V lost 2 bases, J lost 4 bases, and 14 bases stayed unmatched. In germline, CDR1 is SGDLS, CDR2 YYNGEE. This CDR3 spans 18 amino acids. The CDR3: CASSVTGSGGSKYNEQFF. The CDR3 DNA is TGTGCCAGCAGCGTTACCGGGAGCGGGGGCTCAAAGTACAATGAGCAGTTCTTC.

This clone has only one observation. J is TRBJ2-2 and V is TRBV29-1; TRBD2 aligns across 8 bases. The CDR3 consists of 15 residues. Losses at the gene ends were 7 bases for V and 5 bases for J; bases not matched to a gene: 12. The V gene's germline CDR1 is SQVTM and CDR2 ANQGSEA. The CDR3 nucleotides are TGCAGCGGGGCCGCTGGAGCGGGAGTTACCGGGGAGCTGTTTTTT. It encodes CSGAAGAGVTGELFF.

CDR3 sequence (DNA): TGTGCCGTCCGGGACAGCTCAAATGAAAAACTGTTTTTT. It is translated as CAVRDSSNEKLFF. The gene calls are TRBV10-3 and TRBJ1-4; 7 bases fit TRBD1. The length of the CDR3 is 13 residues. Germline values: CDR1 ENHRY, CDR2 SYGVKD. Trimming at V came to 11 bases and at J to 5 bases, leaving 8 bases not matched to a gene.

This chain connects TRBV6-5 to TRBJ1-1, with 7 bases matching TRBD1. The CDR3 consists of 14 residues. Germline values: CDR1 MNHEY, CDR2 SVGAGI. V shed 6 bases, J shed 0 bases, and the junction held 4 bases outside the gene matches. This CDR3 is CASRTGTMNTEAFF. CDR3 bases: TGTGCCAGCAGGACAGGGACCATGAACACTGAAGCTTTCTTT.

The V and J genes are TRBV9 and TRBJ2-5; 16 bases are shared with TRBD2. The CDR3 extends over 17 amino acids. The V and J ends lost 6 bases and 2 bases, in that order; junction bases with no gene match: 7. Germline V gene sequence: CDR1 SGDLS, CDR2 YYNGEE. CDR3 coding DNA: TGTGCCAGCACCCTGGGACTAGCGGGAGGGTTTCAAGAGACCCAGTACTTC. Protein sequence: CASTLGLAGGFQETQYF.

The gene calls are TRBV5-1 and TRBJ1-2; 7 bases fit TRBD1. CDR3 length: 15 residues. Germline V gene lookup returns CDR1 SGHRS and CDR2 YFSETQ. The trim removed 4 bases at V and 5 bases at J, leaving 11 bases unmatched. Here the CDR3 DNA reads TGCGCCAGCAGCCCCAGGGACAGCGGCCTGTATGGCTACACCTTC. Translating it yields CASSPRDSGLYGYTF.

This clone showed up just a few times. The rearrangement uses TRBV28 and TRBJ1-4, with TRBD1 matching over 7 bases. V lost 5 bases and J lost 7; bases outside the gene matches: 7. The germline CDR1 and CDR2 sequences are MDHEN and SYDVKM. The CDR3 covers 14 residues. CDR3 sequence: CASSISQGLEKLFF. CDR3 DNA sequence: TGTGCCAGCAGTATATCACAGGGGCTTGAAAAACTGTTTTTT. Looking up the rest from reference TRBV28 and TRBJ1-4 gives the full variable domain: DVKVTQSSRYLVKRTGEKVFLECVQDMDHENMFWYRQDPGLGLRLIYFSYDVKMKEKGDIPEGYSVSREKKERFSLILESASTNQTSMYLCASSISQGLEKLFFGSGTQLSVL.

The chain joins TRBV7-2 to TRBJ1-5; D is ambiguous. V gave up 4 bases and J gave up 0 bases, with 22 bases separating them. Germline CDR1 is SGHTA and CDR2 is FQGNSA. The CDR3 has 19 residues. The CDR3 sequence: CASSSSRLREEYSNQPQHF. DNA for the CDR3: TGTGCCAGCAGCTCTTCGAGGCTGAGGGAGGAGTATAGCAATCAGCCCCAGCATTTT.

The chain has TRBV30 and TRBJ2-7; 7 nucleotides agree with TRBD1. CDR3 length equals 14 residues. Losses at the gene ends were 6 bases for V and 0 bases for J; bases not matched to a gene: 8. Per germline, CDR1 GTSNPN and CDR2 SVGIG (reference sequence). In nucleotides, the CDR3 is TGTGCCTGCTTGACAGGGCGCAGCTCCTACGAGCAGTACTTC. Its protein product is CACLTGRSSYEQYF.

This chain joins TRBV7-9 and TRBJ2-5; no reliable D call. Per germline, CDR1 SEHNR and CDR2 FQNEAQ (reference sequence). This CDR3 spans 14 amino acids. V was pared by 2 bases and J by 6 bases, with 13 bases between. CDR3: CASSLSVATQTQYF. For the CDR3, the DNA is TGTGCCAGCAGCTTATCAGTAGCCACGCAGACCCAGTACTTC.

Regarding this clone: The same CDR3 can be traced to other DNA sequences in this sample. V and J are TRBV11-2 and TRBJ2-2; weak D call: TRBD1 (6 bases). The CDR3 runs 15 residues. Trimming cost V 5 bases and J 5 bases, with 15 bases left between them. From germline, CDR1 is SGHAT and CDR2 FQNNGV. The CDR3 nucleotides read TGTGCCAGCAGCCCGGACAGTACCGGGACCGGGGAGCTGTTTTTT. It translates to CASSPDSTGTGELFF.

The chain employs TRBV19 and TRBJ2-3; the D gene is possibly TRBD2 (6 bases). CDR3 length equals 15 residues. The V gene lost 1 base and the J gene lost 5 bases, with 13 bases spanning the gap. The germline V gene has CDR1 LNHDA and CDR2 SQIVND (reference sequence). In nucleotides, the CDR3 is TGTGCCAGTAGTATAGCCCGGGGGTCGGTAGATACGCAGTATTTT. Its translation is CASSIARGSVDTQYF.

CDR3 bases: TGTGCCAGCAGCTTGGTCGGGACAGGGGTCCCAGGGCAGTACTTC. Protein sequence: CASSLVGTGVPGQYF. The chain carries TRBV5-6 and TRBJ2-7; 10 bases line up with TRBD1. J lost 9 bases, V lost 0 bases, and 9 bases had no gene match. CDR1 is SGHDT, CDR2 YYEEEE, per germline. CDR3 size: 15 residues.

The chain employs TRBV9 and TRBJ1-2, with D hard to call. This CDR3 spans 13 amino acids. Trimming took off 3 bases at V and 5 bases at J, with 11 bases between the two ends. Germline CDR1 reads SGDLS; CDR2 reads YYNGEE. The CDR3 loop is CASSDFSGYGYTF. CDR3 in DNA: TGTGCCAGCAGCGACTTTAGTGGTTATGGCTACACCTTC.

This sequence joins TRBV5-1 and TRBJ2-1; maybe TRBD2 (5 bases). The length of the CDR3 is 13 residues. Looked up from germline, CDR1 is SGHRS and CDR2 is YFSETQ. Trimming took off 4 bases at V and 10 bases at J, with 15 bases between the two ends. The CDR3 sequence is CASSPESLAEQFF. The CDR3 DNA sequence: TGCGCCAGCAGCCCAGAATCCCTAGCCGAGCAGTTCTTC.